This entry lists 21 T cell receptor beta chains sequenced from one sample in a study of identical twins. TCRdb processed the 5' RACE reads anew with MiXCR; each CDR3 protein has one entry. This table has approximately 700,000 distinct CDR3 sequences, around a sixth appearing once. In addition, the sample was reused for a study of T cells expressing NK-cell markers.

Material for sequencing was PBMCs. The receptors originated from a woman between 18 and 30 years old in good health.

This rearrangement joins TRBV11-2 to TRBJ2-2, with 7 bases matching TRBD1. The CDR3 runs to 17 residues. Germline V gene lookup returns CDR1 SGHAT and CDR2 FQNNGV. J gave up 7 bases and V 4 bases, and 15 bases lay outside the gene matches. CDR3 amino acids: CASSSSGGRVQVGELFF. DNA of the CDR3: TGTGCCAGCAGCTCGTCAGGGGGTAGGGTCCAGGTCGGGGAGCTGTTTTTT.

This clonotype showed up just a few times. The chain recombines TRBV6-1 with TRBJ2-2, with 7 bases matching TRBD2. Per the germline V gene, CDR1 is MNHNS and CDR2 is SASEGT. Trimming took 8 bases from V and 2 from J; bases not matched to a gene: 8. This CDR3 spans 15 amino acids. CDR3 coding DNA: TGTGCCAGCGTCCCGGGAGGCATAAACACCGGGGAGCTGTTTTTT. It translates to CASVPGGINTGELFF.

This clonotype came up a few times. The V and J genes are TRBV20-1 and TRBJ2-7; 14 nucleotides match TRBD2. With V trimmed by 4 bases and J by 6 bases, 8 bases remained unmatched. In germline, CDR1 is DFQATT, CDR2 SNEGSKA (reference sequence). The CDR3 runs to 15 residues. The CDR3 loop is CSAIPGTSGSREQYF. As DNA, the CDR3 is TGCAGTGCTATACCAGGGACTAGCGGGAGTCGCGAGCAGTACTTC.

The rearrangement joins TRBV6-1 to TRBJ2-3, with D perhaps TRBD2 (5 bases). The V gene's germline CDR1 is MNHNS and CDR2 SASEGT. The ends were cut back, 8 bases at V and 1 base at J, with 16 bases in the middle. The CDR3 is made up of 15 amino acids. The CDR3 region is CASQSEGGRTDTQYF. DNA of the CDR3: TGTGCCAGCCAGTCTGAGGGCGGGCGCACAGATACGCAGTATTTT.

There are a few counts of this clonotype. The chain employs TRBV7-9 and TRBJ1-1; possible D gene TRBD1, 5 bases. The CDR3 loop spans 11 amino acids. Germline loops: CDR1 SEHNR, CDR2 FQNEAQ (reference sequence). Trimming shortened V by 5 bases and J by 10 bases, and 11 bases separated the two germline ends. The CDR3 region is CASSGQGAAFF. DNA of the CDR3: TGTGCCAGCAGCGGACAAGGGGCAGCTTTCTTT.

This clonotype was found a few times. The chain recombines TRBV12-3 or TRBV12-4 with TRBJ1-1; D unresolved. The CDR3 is 13 residues long. V was shortened by 3 bases and J by 7 bases, with 12 bases between the two germline ends. The CDR3 nucleotides read TGTGCCAGCAGTTTTGGACGGTTAGGTGAAGCTTTCTTT. It codes for CASSFGRLGEAFF.

This clonotype was seen only a few times. This chain uses TRBV7-9 with TRBJ2-7; D possibly matches TRBD1 or TRBD2 (6 bases each). Per the germline V gene, CDR1 is SEHNR and CDR2 is FQNEAQ (reference sequence). This CDR3 contains 14 residues. Trimming shortened V by 4 bases and J by 0 bases, and 10 bases separated the two germline ends. CDR3 amino acids: CASSSGDTSYEQYF. The DNA of the CDR3 is TGTGCCAGCAGCTCGGGGGACACCTCCTACGAGCAGTACTTC.

This clonotype was counted between two and nine times. The chain links TRBV20-1 to TRBJ2-1, with TRBD2 matching 8 bases. V shed 1 base, J shed 4 bases, and the junction held 9 bases outside the gene matches. The CDR3 extends over 16 amino acids. CDR1 DFQATT and CDR2 SNEGSKA come from the germline V gene (reference sequence). The CDR3: CSARALSAGGYNEQFF. CDR3 DNA: TGCAGTGCTAGAGCCCTATCCGCGGGAGGATACAATGAGCAGTTCTTC.

Regarding this clonotype: Germline and junction disagree at one end, which may indicate a read error. This rearrangement joins TRBV11-3 to TRBJ2-7; D is perhaps TRBD1 or TRBD2 (5 bases each). Germline-derived CDR1 and CDR2 are SGHNT and YENEEA. The CDR3 has 12 amino acids. Here the CDR3 reads CASSQMGVELYF. CDR3 DNA: TGTGCCAGCAGCCAGATGGGGGTAGAGCTGTACTTC.

The chain is built from TRBV28 and TRBJ2-5; possible D gene TRBD1, 6 bases. The CDR3 has 17 amino acids. V lost 5 bases, J lost 1 base, and 20 bases lay in between. Looked up from germline, CDR1 is MDHEN and CDR2 is SYDVKM. The CDR3 nucleotides read TGTGCCAGCAGTCTCCACGTAGGGACAATCATCCAAGAGACCCAGTACTTC. Translation gives CASSLHVGTIIQETQYF.

The V call is TRBV7-2, the J call TRBJ2-7; TRBD1 might be the D (5 bases). Trimming took off 5 bases at V and 2 bases at J, with 22 bases between the two ends. This CDR3 has 17 amino acids. The germline V gene has CDR1 SGHTA and CDR2 FQGNSA. The CDR3 is CASSPQKGRYLPYEQYF. The CDR3 DNA reads as TGTGCCAGCAGCCCCCAGAAGGGGCGATATCTTCCCTACGAGCAGTACTTC.

This sequence joins TRBV10-3 and TRBJ2-5; 8 bases fit TRBD2. From germline, CDR1 is ENHRY and CDR2 SYGVKD. The CDR3 runs to 15 residues. After removal of 5 bases from V and 1 base from J, the junction contained 6 bases not matched to a gene. DNA for the CDR3: TGTGCCATCAGTAGGAGCGGGGGATCCCAAGAGACCCAGTACTTC. Its protein product is CAISRSGGSQETQYF.

This clonotype has just a few counts. J is TRBJ2-1 and V is TRBV6-5; no firm D call. V was shortened by 1 base and J by 0 bases, with 7 bases between the two germline ends. This CDR3 is built from 15 residues. In germline, CDR1 is MNHEY, CDR2 SVGAGI. Here the CDR3 DNA reads TGTGCCAGCAGTTACTTGGCGCCCTCCTACAATGAGCAGTTCTTC. Translation gives CASSYLAPSYNEQFF.

J is TRBJ1-5 and V is TRBV6-5; D is undetermined. The V end was cut by 0 bases, the J end by 3 bases, with 6 bases between. Germline V CDR1 and CDR2: MNHEY, SVGAGI. This CDR3 has 14 amino acids. In nucleotides, the CDR3 is TGTGCCAGCAGTTACTCGGTTGTCAATCAGCCCCAGCATTTT. Translated: CASSYSVVNQPQHF.

This clonotype turned up a few times. This sequence joins TRBV5-1 and TRBJ1-1; tentative D call: TRBD1 (6 bases). This CDR3 comprises 18 residues. V lost 4 bases, J lost 1 base, and 23 bases lay in between. Germline V gene lookup returns CDR1 SGHRS and CDR2 YFSETQ. CDR3 loop: CASSKGLAGDVENTEAFF. The CDR3 nucleotides read TGCGCCAGCAGCAAAGGGTTGGCAGGGGATGTGGAGAACACTGAAGCTTTCTTT.

V and J are TRBV20-1 and TRBJ1-4, with 9 bases that match TRBD1. Trimming took 5 bases from V and 4 from J; bases not matched to a gene: 5. Per germline, CDR1 DFQATT and CDR2 SNEGSKA (reference sequence). CDR3 length equals 14 residues. The CDR3 is CSADPGQGNEKLFF. The CDR3 bases are TGCAGTGCTGACCCGGGACAGGGTAATGAAAAACTGTTTTTT.

The table lists this clonotype with a count of one. CDR3 region: CASSVAVGAGLSTDTQYF. CDR3 bases: TGTGCCAGCAGCGTCGCAGTCGGAGCGGGCCTTAGCACAGATACGCAGTATTTT. The V gene is TRBV9, the J gene TRBJ2-3; D may be TRBD2 (6 bases). Germline CDR1 and CDR2: SGDLS and YYNGEE. The CDR3 is 18 residues long. The V and J ends lost 2 bases and 0 bases respectively, with 19 bases between them.

The chain links TRBV15 to TRBJ2-7; D unresolved. Trimming removed 1 base from V and 3 bases from J, with 7 bases in between. CDR1 LNHNV and CDR2 YYDKDF come from the germline V gene (reference sequence). CDR3 size: 13 residues. CDR3 bases: TGTGCCACCAGCAGAGGGTCGAACTACGAGCAGTACTTC. This sequence encodes CATSRGSNYEQYF.

V gene TRBV12-3 or TRBV12-4 combines with J gene TRBJ1-1, with unresolved D. V was clipped by 3 bases and J by 3 bases, with 8 bases between them. This CDR3 region has 13 residues. CDR3 residues: CASSFSQDTEAFF. CDR3 nucleotide sequence: TGTGCCAGCAGTTTCAGCCAGGACACTGAAGCTTTCTTT.

This clonotype was detected only a few times. This sequence joins TRBV10-3 and TRBJ2-7, with 9 bases fitting TRBD1. This CDR3 has 14 amino acids. The germline V gene has CDR1 ENHRY and CDR2 SYGVKD. With V trimmed by 4 bases and J by 2 bases, 3 bases remained unmatched. The CDR3, as DNA: TGTGCCATCAGTGGGGGGACAGGGACCTACGAGCAGTACTTC. It encodes CAISGGTGTYEQYF.

This rearrangement joins TRBV2 to TRBJ2-7; 7 nucleotides agree with TRBD1. Germline CDR1 and CDR2: SNHLY and FYNNEI. V trimming: 8 bases; J trimming: 6 bases; junction bases outside the gene matches: 13. The CDR3 covers 14 residues. The CDR3 reads CASGRTGRKGEQYF. DNA of the CDR3: TGTGCCAGCGGAAGGACAGGACGAAAAGGCGAGCAGTACTTC.